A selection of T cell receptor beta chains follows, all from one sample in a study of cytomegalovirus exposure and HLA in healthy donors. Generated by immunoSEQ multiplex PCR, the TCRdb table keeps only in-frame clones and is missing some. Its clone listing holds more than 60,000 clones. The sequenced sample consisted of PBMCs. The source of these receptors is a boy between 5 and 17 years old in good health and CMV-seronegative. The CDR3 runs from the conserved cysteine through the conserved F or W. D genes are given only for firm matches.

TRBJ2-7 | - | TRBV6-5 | CASSYSKQSYEQYF | TGTGCCAGCAGTTACTCGAAACAATCCTACGAGCAGTACTTC
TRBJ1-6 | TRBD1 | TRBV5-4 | CASSVTGGNSPLHF | TGTGCCAGCAGCGTCACAGGGGGCAATTCACCCCTCCACTTT
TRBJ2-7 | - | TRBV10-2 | CASSSLADEQYF | TGCGCCAGCAGTAGCCTTGCGGACGAGCAGTACTTC
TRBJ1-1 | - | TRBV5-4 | CASSSQGGGEAFF | TGTGCCAGCAGCTCACAGGGAGGGGGTGAAGCTTTCTTT
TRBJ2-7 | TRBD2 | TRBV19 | CASSLTGTSGSYEQYF | TGTGCCAGTAGTTTAACCGGGACTAGCGGGTCCTACGAGCAGTACTTC
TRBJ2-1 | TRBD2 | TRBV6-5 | CASKAGVSYNEQFF | TGTGCCAGCAAGGCGGGGGTGTCCTACAATGAGCAGTTCTTC
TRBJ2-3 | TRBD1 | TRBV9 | CASSVRQGPSTDTQYF | TGTGCCAGCAGCGTACGACAGGGACCTAGCACAGATACGCAGTATTTT
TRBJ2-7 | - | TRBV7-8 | CASTGGVKAYEQYF | TGTGCTAGCACCGGCGGAGTCAAAGCCTACGAGCAGTACTTC
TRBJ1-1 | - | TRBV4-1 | CASSHFTNTNTEAFF | TGCGCCAGCAGCCATTTTACCAACACAAACACTGAAGCTTTCTTT
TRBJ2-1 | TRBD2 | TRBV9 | CASSAQGGPGNEQFF | TGTGCCAGCAGCGCTCAGGGAGGGCCTGGCAATGAGCAGTTCTTC
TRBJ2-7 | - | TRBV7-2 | CASSFSLMYEQYF | TGTGCCAGCAGCTTCTCCCTTATGTACGAGCAGTACTTC
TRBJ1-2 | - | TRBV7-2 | CAMEANYGYTF | TGTGCCATGGAGGCCAACTATGGCTACACCTTC
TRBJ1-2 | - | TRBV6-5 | CASSPPPGRDYGYTF | TGTGCCAGCAGTCCCCCCCCGGGGAGGGACTATGGCTACACCTTC
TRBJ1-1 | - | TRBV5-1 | CASSNGQPNTEAFF | TGCGCCAGCAGCAATGGACAGCCGAACACTGAAGCTTTCTTT